This TCR beta chain was retrieved from a study of T cells after yellow fever vaccination. Findings and limits, study-wide: The secondary response was weaker but peaked faster, day 5 versus 15.

Via MiXCR, TCRdb re-called the 5' RACE reads, giving one row per CDR3 protein. This table holds 25,000 to 35,000 distinct CDR3 sequences, approximately 6% found once. This CDR3 is 16 amino acids long. The ends were cut back, 5 bases at V and 3 bases at J, with 19 bases in the middle. Germline values: CDR1 MNHEY, CDR2 SVGEGT. This clonotype showed up many times. This TCR was sampled from a man aged 25 to 40 who received the YFV17D yellow fever vaccine. The rearrangement uses TRBV6-2 or TRBV6-3 and TRBJ2-5; D uncertain. The sample was PBMCs, either bulk or a sorted T-cell subset (CD4+, CD8+, memory, or dextramer-sorted; not recorded which), taken on the day of the yellow fever booster vaccination. CDR3 in DNA: TGTGCCAGCAGTATCCGGGCCTCCGGCCCTAAAGAGACCCAGTACTTC. This gives the protein CASSIRASGPKETQYF.